This T cell receptor beta chain was recovered during a study of T cells in Graves' hyperthyroidism and ophthalmopathy. On this clonotype: A junction end diverges from the germline sequence, so it may reflect a read error.

The V gene's germline CDR1 is SGHAT and CDR2 FQNNGV. The CDR3 runs 12 residues. Amplification of TCR beta CDR3 regions used RNA as the template. When the TCR CDR3 underwent first-round RT-PCR, the HTBI primer set was used. TCRdb re-derived calls from the multiplex PCR reads in MiXCR, one entry per CDR3 protein. This table holds some 700,000 distinct CDR3 sequences, 15% to 20% found once. This clonotype was sampled from a man aged 50 or older with Graves' hyperthyroidism. Specimen: blood. V and J are TRBV11-2 and TRBJ2-3; no clear D. Written as DNA, the CDR3 is TGCGCCAGCAGCCAAGAACCTGATACGCAGTATTTT. This encodes CASSQEPDTQYF.